The 28 T cell receptor beta chains reported below all come from one sample, sequenced in a study of T cell responses to AZD1222 COVID-19 vaccine. Data came from immunoSEQ multiplex PCR; TCRdb stores just in-frame clones and leaves some out. Here the sample spans around 80,000 clones, roughly 88% being singletons. Here the sequenced sample was peripheral blood, taken on day 0 of AZD1222 vaccination. The receptors derive from an adult in good health.

The chain uses TRBV5-8 and TRBJ1-4, with TRBD1 matching 9 bases. The ends lost 4 bases at V and 7 bases at J; junction bases unmatched: 2. From germline, CDR1 is SGHTS and CDR2 YDEGEE. The length of the CDR3 is 13 residues. The DNA of the CDR3 is TGTGCCAGCAGCCGGGGACAGGGTGAAAAACTGTTTTTT. This encodes CASSRGQGEKLFF. Looking up the rest from reference TRBV5-8 and TRBJ1-4 gives the full variable domain: EAGVTQSPTHLIKTRGQQATLRCSPISGHTSVYWYQQALGLGLQFLLWYDEGEERNRGNFPPRFSGRQFPNYSSELNVNALELEDSALYLCASSRGQGEKLFFGSGTQLSVL.

The V and J genes are TRBV10-3 and TRBJ1-2, with 8 positions matching TRBD1. This CDR3 is built from 13 residues. The junction had 3 bases not matched to a gene; V was cut back by 6 bases and J by 3 bases. Germline CDR1 reads ENHRY; CDR2 reads SYGVKD. CDR3 protein: CAIRGTGDYGYTF. The CDR3 DNA follows: TGTGCCATCAGGGGGACAGGCGACTATGGCTACACCTTC.

The CDR3 protein is CASNPGILSTDTQYF. DNA of the CDR3: TGCGCCAGCAATCCCGGTATCCTAAGCACAGATACGCAGTATTTT. This rearrangement joins TRBV5-1 to TRBJ2-3; D unresolved. CDR3 length equals 15 residues. Germline V gene sequence: CDR1 SGHRS, CDR2 YFSETQ. V was clipped by 6 bases and J by 0 bases, with 14 bases between them. The complete variable domain, with remaining parts taken from reference TRBV5-1 and TRBJ2-3, reads KAGVTQTPRYLIKTRGQQVTLSCSPISGHRSVSWYQQTPGQGLQFLFEYFSETQRNKGNFPGRFSGRQFSNSRSEMNVSTLELGDSALYLCASNPGILSTDTQYFGPGTRLTVL.

The chain links TRBV12-3 or TRBV12-4 to TRBJ2-7, with 10 bases that match TRBD2. CDR3 length: 13 residues. V shed 4 bases and J 3 bases; nucleotides not matched to a gene: 0. CDR3 sequence: CASSWTSGYEQYF. As DNA, the CDR3 is TGTGCCAGCAGTTGGACTAGCGGCTACGAGCAGTACTTC.

This chain uses TRBV6-1 with TRBJ1-4, with D hard to call. CDR3 length: 15 residues. CDR1 MNHNS and CDR2 SASEGT come from the germline V gene. Trimming removed 0 bases at V and 7 bases at J, with 12 bases between. The CDR3 is CASSEALGVREKLFF. For the CDR3, the DNA is TGTGCCAGCAGTGAAGCGCTCGGGGTGCGTGAAAAACTGTTTTTT.

This chain uses TRBV18 with TRBJ2-3; D might be TRBD1 (5 bases). The CDR3 is made up of 16 amino acids. Per germline, CDR1 KGHSH and CDR2 LQKENI. The ends were cut back, 3 bases at V and 4 bases at J, with 17 bases in the middle. The CDR3 loop is CASSPAGHRVADTQYF. For the CDR3, the DNA is TGTGCCAGCTCACCCGCAGGACACCGGGTCGCAGATACGCAGTATTTT.

The CDR3 loop is CATSDSGLAKDNEQFF. CDR3 nucleotide sequence: TGTGCCACCAGTGATTCCGGACTAGCCAAAGACAATGAGCAGTTCTTC. The chain joins TRBV24-1 to TRBJ2-1; 8 bases fit TRBD2. The germline V gene has CDR1 KGHDR and CDR2 SFDVKD. This CDR3 region has 16 residues. V lost 2 bases to trimming and J lost 5 bases; unmatched junction nucleotides: 7.

The chain employs TRBV19 and TRBJ2-2, with D possibly TRBD1 on 6 matching bases. CDR3 length equals 14 residues. Germline V gene sequence: CDR1 LNHDA, CDR2 SQIVND (reference sequence). Trimming removed 8 bases from V and 0 bases from J, with 10 bases in between. The CDR3 DNA reads TGTGCCAGTGACAGGACACCGAACACCGGGGAGCTGTTTTTT. Its protein is CASDRTPNTGELFF.

J is TRBJ1-3 and V is TRBV10-1; D not certain. The V and J ends lost 2 bases and 3 bases respectively, with 11 bases between them. The CDR3 is made up of 15 amino acids. From germline, CDR1 is WNHNN and CDR2 SYGVQD (reference sequence). CDR3 sequence: CASSEAGLIGNTIYF. DNA for the CDR3: TGCGCCAGCAGTGAGGCCGGATTGATTGGAAACACCATATATTTT.

The J gene is TRBJ2-2, the V gene TRBV5-8; D is perhaps TRBD1 (6 bases). Per the germline V gene, CDR1 is SGHTS and CDR2 is YDEGEE. The CDR3 runs 15 residues. V lost 0 bases, J lost 3 bases, and 9 bases lay in between. This CDR3 is CASSLGTAYTGELFF. CDR3 bases: TGTGCCAGCAGCTTGGGGACAGCTTACACCGGGGAGCTGTTTTTT.

The CDR3 DNA sequence: TGTGCCACCAGGGTTGAAGGGACTGGGAATTCACCCCTCCACTTT. Protein sequence: CATRVEGTGNSPLHF. The rearrangement links TRBV24-1 to TRBJ1-6; D perhaps matches TRBD1 (5 bases). Germline assignment: CDR1 KGHDR and CDR2 SFDVKD. Between the trimmed V and J ends, which lost 7 bases and 7 bases, there was a span of 16 bases. The CDR3 runs to 15 residues.

V usage is TRBV7-3 and J usage is TRBJ2-1; 9 nucleotides align to TRBD2. Germline-derived CDR1 and CDR2 are SGHTA and FQGTGA. CDR3 size: 15 residues. With 4 bases clipped from V and 8 bases from J, the junction kept 9 bases outside the gene matches. The CDR3 DNA is TGTGCCAGCAGCTCCGGACTAGCGTGGAAAGATGAGCAGTTCTTC. This translates into CASSSGLAWKDEQFF.

The chain recombines TRBV11-2 with TRBJ2-5; D is tentatively TRBD1 or TRBD2 (5 bases each). From germline, CDR1 is SGHAT and CDR2 FQNNGV. V shed 2 bases and J shed 5 bases, with 15 bases lying between them. CDR3 length: 15 amino acids. The CDR3 loop reads CASSLPGRWGETQYF. CDR3 in DNA: TGTGCCAGCAGCTTACCCGGTAGATGGGGGGAGACCCAGTACTTC.

This chain joins TRBV7-9 and TRBJ2-1; D unresolved. V was cut by 4 bases and J by 0 bases, with 13 bases left in between. CDR1 SEHNR and CDR2 FQNEAQ come from the germline V gene (reference sequence). The CDR3 totals 16 residues. CDR3 in DNA: TGTGCCAGCAGCTCGGACCGGACGGGCTCCTACAATGAGCAGTTCTTC. Protein sequence: CASSSDRTGSYNEQFF.

This clone was detected only once. The chain has TRBV7-9 and TRBJ2-2, with 10 bases identical to TRBD1. The ends lost 3 bases at V and 6 bases at J; junction bases unmatched: 1. This CDR3 region has 14 residues. Germline CDR1 is SEHNR and CDR2 is FQNEAQ (reference sequence). CDR3: CASSFGQGAGELFF. CDR3 nucleotide sequence: TGTGCCAGCAGCTTCGGACAGGGGGCCGGGGAGCTGTTTTTT.

The rearrangement links TRBV7-8 to TRBJ2-7; TRBD1 might be the D (6 bases). CDR1 is SGHVS, CDR2 FQNEAQ, per germline. The CDR3 covers 14 residues. Between the trimmed V and J ends, which lost 5 bases and 2 bases, there was a span of 13 bases. The CDR3 reads CASSHLGAPYEQYF. DNA for the CDR3: TGTGCCAGCAGCCACCTGGGGGCCCCCTACGAGCAGTACTTC.

The rearrangement links TRBV28 to TRBJ2-7; TRBD1 agrees at 8 bases. CDR1 and CDR2 from the germline V gene are MDHEN and SYDVKM. The length of the CDR3 is 12 residues. V shed 6 bases, J shed 4 bases, and the junction held 2 bases outside the gene matches. CDR3 DNA sequence: TGTGCCAGCAGACGGACAGGGTACGAGCAGTACGTC. It is translated as CASRRTGYEQYV.

The genes are TRBV11-1 and TRBJ2-1; D is possibly TRBD1 (5 bases). The CDR3 contains 14 residues. Germline V CDR1 and CDR2: SGHAT, FQDESV (reference sequence). V was pared by 4 bases and J by 6 bases, with 13 bases between. CDR3 sequence reads: CASSSKWGVNEQFF. Here the CDR3 DNA reads TGTGCCAGCAGCTCCAAATGGGGCGTCAATGAGCAGTTCTTC. The full variable domain, rest sourced from reference TRBV11-1 and TRBJ2-1, is EAEVAQSPRYKITEKSQAVAFWCDPISGHATLYWYRQILGQGPELLVQFQDESVVDDSQLPKDRFSAERLKGVDSTLKIQPAELGDSAMYLCASSSKWGVNEQFFGPGTRLTVL.

V and J are TRBV28 and TRBJ1-6; D is ambiguous. Germline V lookup: CDR1 MDHEN, CDR2 SYDVKM. CDR3 length: 15 residues. The V end was cut by 6 bases, the J end by 7 bases, with 16 bases between. For the CDR3, the DNA is TGTGCCAGCAGCCAACAAAACGGGGAAAATTCACCCCTCCACTTT. Amino acids: CASSQQNGENSPLHF. The full variable domain, completed using reference TRBV28 and TRBJ1-6, is DVKVTQSSRYLVKRTGEKVFLECVQDMDHENMFWYRQDPGLGLRLIYFSYDVKMKEKGDIPEGYSVSREKKERFSLILESASTNQTSMYLCASSQQNGENSPLHFGNGTRLTVT.

This clone was seen more than once but under ten times. The chain recombines TRBV2 with TRBJ2-2; D unresolved. The germline V and J ends were trimmed by 5 bases and 5 bases, with 6 bases remaining between them. Per germline, CDR1 SNHLY and CDR2 FYNNEI. CDR3 size: 12 residues. CDR3 protein: CASSRPTGELFF. Here the CDR3 DNA reads TGTGCCAGCAGTAGACCAACCGGGGAGCTGTTTTTT.

The chain couples TRBV14 to TRBJ1-4; 8 bases align to TRBD1. The V segment lost 7 bases and the J segment 8 bases; nucleotides outside the gene matches: 9. Germline CDR1 SGHDN, CDR2 FVKESK. The CDR3 totals 14 residues. The DNA for the CDR3 is TGTGCCAGCAATCAGGGGGCTTTACGAGAAAAACTGTTTTTT. It yields the protein CASNQGALREKLFF.

The chain links TRBV19 to TRBJ1-1, with D unclear. This CDR3 is built from 15 residues. Germline CDR1 reads LNHDA; CDR2 reads SQIVND (reference sequence). With 2 bases removed from V and 4 bases from J, the gap between germline ends came to 14 bases. In nucleotides, the CDR3 is TGTGCCAGTAGTATAAGGACGGTGGTGGGCACTGAAGCTTTCTTT. Translated, it gives CASSIRTVVGTEAFF.

The chain combines TRBV11-1 with TRBJ2-7; TRBD2 matches 8 bases. V lost 10 bases, J lost 5 bases, and 16 bases stayed unmatched. Germline-derived CDR1 and CDR2 are SGHAT and FQDESV (reference sequence). The CDR3 loop spans 15 amino acids. The CDR3 bases are TGTGCCACCAAGGGTCCCCGGGAGGGCCTCGACGAGCAGTACTTC. Encoded protein: CATKGPREGLDEQYF.

The rearrangement links TRBV6-2 or TRBV6-3 to TRBJ2-5; D is perhaps TRBD2 (5 bases). V lost 6 bases and J 5 bases, leaving 16 bases between the germline ends. This CDR3 is 14 amino acids long. Germline lookup yields CDR1 MNHEY and CDR2 SVGEGT. CDR3 loop: CASSPPGEWETQYF. The CDR3 DNA reads TGTGCCAGCAGCCCCCCCGGGGAGTGGGAGACCCAGTACTTC.

The V call is TRBV24-1, the J call TRBJ1-1; TRBD1 might be the D (6 bases). The CDR3 is 17 residues long. Trimming removed 1 base at V and 2 bases at J, with 16 bases between. CDR1 is KGHDR and CDR2 is SFDVKD in the germline V gene. The CDR3 loop is CATSDFLGGAQNTEAFF. In DNA, the CDR3 is TGTGCCACCAGTGATTTTCTTGGGGGGGCGCAAAACACTGAAGCTTTCTTT.

The rearrangement uses TRBV20-1 and TRBJ2-7; D is unresolved. The CDR3 runs to 11 residues. Trimming removed 1 base at V and 3 bases at J, with 4 bases between. Germline values: CDR1 DFQATT, CDR2 SNEGSKA (reference sequence). This CDR3 reads CSARVDYEQYF. Here the CDR3 DNA reads TGCAGTGCTAGAGTGGACTACGAGCAGTACTTC.

The gene calls are TRBV29-1 and TRBJ2-3; 8 bases map to TRBD1. There are 14 residues in the CDR3. Germline values: CDR1 SQVTM, CDR2 ANQGSEA. The trim removed 3 bases at V and 4 bases at J, leaving 6 bases unmatched. The CDR3: CSVDWTGSADTQYF. CDR3 coding DNA: TGCAGCGTTGACTGGACAGGGAGCGCAGATACGCAGTATTTT.

DNA of the CDR3: TGTGCCAGCAGCTTAGTAAGCGGGGGGCATCAGTACTTC. Translation gives CASSLVSGGHQYF. The chain links TRBV7-9 to TRBJ2-4, with TRBD2 matching over 9 bases. Germline V lookup: CDR1 SEHNR, CDR2 FQNEAQ (reference sequence). The J segment lost 12 bases and the V segment lost 1 base, leaving 4 bases of the junction unmatched. This CDR3 contains 13 residues.